Described below is a single TCR beta chain sequence and its context. The antigen remains undetermined. These data belong to a study of cytomegalovirus exposure and HLA in healthy donors. This CDR3 has 13 residues. Germline V CDR1 and CDR2: SGHDT, YYEEEE. Between the trimmed V and J ends, which lost 0 bases and 4 bases, there was a span of 7 bases. Broader study findings: Confirmation in vitro established that a few CMV-associated chains were specific for CMV antigens.

Produced via immunoSEQ multiplex PCR; TCRdb's table is partial and in-frame only. The table shows about 130,000 clones, with about 90% occurring only once. Sequencing was performed on PBMCs. This receptor was identified in a man between 25 and 39 years old in good health and CMV-seronegative. The chain combines TRBV5-6 with TRBJ1-2, with a possible D match to TRBD1 (5 bases). CDR3 residues: CASSLGQFYGYTF. The DNA of the CDR3 is TGTGCCAGCAGCTTGGGACAGTTCTATGGCTACACCTTC.